The rows below give T cell receptor beta chains drawn from one sample of a study of cytomegalovirus exposure and HLA in healthy donors. Assay: immunoSEQ multiplex PCR; the TCRdb copy retains only in-frame clones and omits some. The sample has around 300,000 clones, around 86% seen once. Sequenced sample: PBMCs. The source of these receptors is a woman under 30 in good health and CMV-seronegative. Both conserved end residues are part of each CDR3. Each record gives: V gene, D gene, J gene, clone size, CDR3 DNA, CDR3 protein. A D gene is named only where the DNA matches it firmly. Not every row has a clone size; where given, it reads once, few, many or a size class.

>TRBV30|NA|TRBJ1-6|NA
TGTGCCTGGAGCTTGAGTCGGGATTCACCCCTCCACTTT
CAWSLSRDSPLHF
>TRBV10-1|NA|TRBJ2-5|NA
TGCGCCAGCAGTGAGAGGGAGGAGCCGGAGACCCAGTACTTC
CASSEREEPETQYF
>TRBV2|NA|TRBJ1-1|NA
TGTGCCAGCACCGGACAGATGAACACTGAAGCTTTCTTT
CASTGQMNTEAFF
>TRBV18|TRBD2|TRBJ2-5|NA
TGTGCCAGCTCACCTACCATAAGCGGGAGGATCGGGGAGACCCAGTACTTC
CASSPTISGRIGETQYF
>TRBV10-2|TRBD1|TRBJ1-2|NA
TGCGCCAGCAGTGAAGCGGCAGGGGGCGAAGACTATGGCTACACCTTC
CASSEAAGGEDYGYTF
>TRBV10-3|TRBD1|TRBJ2-7|few
TGTGCCATCAGTACCCCGGACAGGGCATCCTACGAGCAGTACTTC
CAISTPDRASYEQYF
>TRBV7-9|NA|TRBJ1-2|NA
TGTGCCAGCAGCTTAGATCGGGGTGGCTATGGCTACACCTTC
CASSLDRGGYGYTF
>TRBV10-3|NA|TRBJ1-2|NA
TGTGCCATCAGTGAGTCGTCAGTTATATCTAACTATGGCTACACCTTC
CAISESSVISNYGYTF
>TRBV6-5|NA|TRBJ2-2|NA
TGTGCCAGCAGTTACGAGAGGAACACCGGGGAGCTGTTTTTT
CASSYERNTGELFF
>TRBV7-2|TRBD2|TRBJ2-7|NA
TGTGCCAGCAGCCTTAGCGGGGGAAGGGAGCAGTACTTC
CASSLSGGREQYF
>TRBV30|TRBD1|TRBJ1-1|NA
TGTGCCTGGAGTCGACAGGGGACTTTCGAAGCTTTCTTT
CAWSRQGTFEAFF
>TRBV18|TRBD1|TRBJ1-1|NA
TGTGCCAGCTCCGGGGGACAGCCAGAAGCTTTCTTT
CASSGGQPEAFF
>TRBV19|NA|TRBJ1-1|NA
TGTGCCAGCCATAGTATGAACACTGAAGCTTTCTTT
CASHSMNTEAFF
>TRBV4-1|NA|TRBJ1-5|once
TGCGCCAGCAGCCAAGAATACAACAGGATTAGCAATCAGCCCCAGCATTTT
CASSQEYNRISNQPQHF
>TRBV27|NA|TRBJ2-7|NA
TGTGCCAGCTCTGACTGGCCAAGCTCCTACGAGCAGTACTTC
CASSDWPSSYEQYF
>TRBV18|TRBD2|TRBJ2-1|NA
TGTGCCAGCTCACCACCTAGCGGGTCCTACAATGAGCAGTTCTTC
CASSPPSGSYNEQFF
>TRBV10-3|TRBD2|TRBJ2-1|once
TGTGCCATCAGTGTAGGACTAGAAGGCAATGAGCAGTTCTTC
CAISVGLEGNEQFF
>TRBV7-2|TRBD1|TRBJ1-1|NA
TGTGCCAGCAGCTTCCCCCGACAGGGGACGACTGAAGCTTTCTTT
CASSFPRQGTTEAFF
>TRBV11-3|NA|TRBJ1-2|NA
TGTGCCAGCAGCCAACAGCCCGACGGGAGGGGTGGCTACACCTTC
CASSQQPDGRGGYTF
>TRBV11-2|NA|TRBJ1-1|NA
TGTGCCAGCAGCTCAGTACAGGGTCGTGACACTGAAGCTTTCTTT
CASSSVQGRDTEAFF
>TRBV5-1|NA|TRBJ2-3|NA
TGCGCCAGCAGCTTTCCGTCAGATACGCAGTATTTT
CASSFPSDTQYF
>TRBV6-1|NA|TRBJ2-5|NA
TGTGCCAGCAGTGATCTACAGGTGTACCAAGAGACCCAGTACTTC
CASSDLQVYQETQYF
>TRBV7-6|NA|TRBJ1-1|NA
TGTGCCAGCAGCTTAGGTAGCCCCGGCTCTGACACTGAAGCTTTCTTT
CASSLGSPGSDTEAFF
>TRBV28|TRBD1|TRBJ2-7|NA
TGTGCCAGCAGTTCCGTGGGACAGGGGACCCACGAGCAGTACTTC
CASSSVGQGTHEQYF
>TRBV4-1|TRBD2|TRBJ2-2|NA
TGCGCCAGCAGCCAAGAGGGTAGCGGGAGGCCTTCTTGGGAGCTGTTTTTT
CASSQEGSGRPSWELFF
>TRBV29-1|NA|TRBJ1-4|NA
TGCAGCGTCGACGGTGTAGGCGGGGAAAAACTGTTTTTT
CSVDGVGGEKLFF
>TRBV27|NA|TRBJ2-3|once
TGTGCCAGCAGTTACGGGAACGGAGATACGCAGTATTTT
CASSYGNGDTQYF
>TRBV27|TRBD1|TRBJ2-7|NA
TGTGCCAGGCAGAAACAGGGGTCTACCTACGAGCAGTACTTC
CARQKQGSTYEQYF
>TRBV5-1|TRBD2|TRBJ2-3|NA
TGCGCCAGCAGGGCAGGAGGACTAGTAGCAGATACGCAGTATTTT
CASRAGGLVADTQYF
>TRBV6-1|TRBD1|TRBJ2-7|NA
TGTGCCAGCAGTATGACAGGGGTTGTTGTCGAGCAGTACTTC
CASSMTGVVVEQYF
>TRBV6-8|NA|TRBJ1-2|NA
TGTGCCAGCAGTTACTCGAAATTTGACAGTAACTATGGCTACACCTTC
CASSYSKFDSNYGYTF
>TRBV6-4|TRBD2|TRBJ2-1|once
TGTGCCAGCAGCGATAGGACTAGCGGGAGCAATGAGCAGTTCTTC
CASSDRTSGSNEQFF
>TRBV30|NA|TRBJ1-3|NA
TGTGCCTGGAGTCTGGGTACAGTTAGGACCATATATTTT
CAWSLGTVRTIYF
>TRBV6-5|TRBD1|TRBJ1-2|few
TGTGCCAGCAGCCTCCGGGACAGTTATGGCTACACCTTC
CASSLRDSYGYTF
>TRBV18|TRBD1|TRBJ2-7|few
TGTGCCAGCTCATACGGAAGGGACAGGGGGGGGACCAGGCAGTACTTC
CASSYGRDRGGTRQYF
>TRBV19|NA|TRBJ1-2|NA
TGTGCCAGTAGTTCACAGGGAGATGGCTACACCTTC
CASSSQGDGYTF
>TRBV5-1|NA|TRBJ2-7|NA
TGCGCCAGCAGCTGGAGTCCGGACACCCATCTGGGAACCTACGAGCAGTACTTC
CASSWSPDTHLGTYEQYF
>TRBV7-3|TRBD2|TRBJ2-7|NA
TGTGCCAGCAGCTTAGCGGGGGGGCCCGCGGTAGGTTCCTACGAGCAGTACTTC
CASSLAGGPAVGSYEQYF
>TRBV15|TRBD1|TRBJ1-6|few
TGTGCCACCAGCAGAGGGGGACAGGGTTATTCACCCCTCCACTTT
CATSRGGQGYSPLHF
>TRBV5-1|TRBD1|TRBJ2-7|NA
TGCGCCAGCAGCTCAGGGGGAGCGGACTACGAGCAGTACTTC
CASSSGGADYEQYF
>TRBV28|TRBD2|TRBJ2-3|NA
TGTGCCAGCAGTTTATCCTTGCCTAGCGGGGCGACAGATACGCAGTATTTT
CASSLSLPSGATDTQYF
>TRBV4-2|NA|TRBJ2-7|NA
TGTGCCAGCAGCCAAGAGCCCCGCGAGCCCTACGAGCAGTACTTC
CASSQEPREPYEQYF
>TRBV27|NA|TRBJ2-2|NA
TGTGCCAGCAGTTTACCCGGACTTGTGCACACCGGGGAGCTGTTTTTT
CASSLPGLVHTGELFF
>TRBV5-1|NA|TRBJ2-5|NA
TGCGCCAGCAGCGCCCGGACTATCGGAGAGACCCAGTACTTC
CASSARTIGETQYF
>TRBV18|NA|TRBJ2-1|few
TGTGCCAGCTCACCATTGCTAGAGCAGTTCTTC
CASSPLLEQFF
>TRBV6-5|NA|TRBJ2-5|NA
TGTGCCAGCAGTTACTCTGGGGGGAGCCAAGAGACCCAGTACTTC
CASSYSGGSQETQYF